This T cell receptor beta chain was sequenced for a study of regulatory T cells in long-lasting Graves disease. This clonotype was detected only a few times. One junction end disagrees with the germline gene, perhaps due to a read error. CDR3 size: 15 residues. The germline gives CDR1 MNHEY, CDR2 SVGEGT. The time point denotes: persistent/refractory GD, antithyroid drugs over 5 years with positive TRAb. Isolated PBMC RNA provided the starting material for the TCR library. Diagnoses of Graves' disease were made by American Thyroid Association guidelines. iRepertoire HTBI primers and Arm-PCR of CDR3 regions built TCR beta libraries. Each CDR3 protein gets one entry after TCRdb re-called the multiplex PCR reads with MiXCR. This sample has around 400,000 distinct CDR3 sequences, with around 24% found just once.

This clonotype was obtained from a female donor with Graves disease. The V call is TRBV6-2 or TRBV6-3, the J call TRBJ1-2; 7 bases align to TRBD1. Sequences were derived from peripheral blood mononuclear cells (PBMCs), sampled when the disease was refractory, from a patient treated with antithyroid drugs. The CDR3 nucleotides read TGTGCCAGCAGTTACTCGACTACAGGGGCGAGGGGCTACGCCTTC. Residues: CASSYSTTGARGYAF.